The 28 T cell receptor beta chains in this list originate from one sample, sequenced in a study of T cell repertoires in cytomegalovirus infection. TCRdb recomputed calls from the reads with MiXCR, one row per CDR3 protein. The profile shows about 740,000 distinct CDR3 sequences, approximately 40% of them singletons. The sequencing sample was made of PBMCs. The receptor set was obtained from a human donor in good health (CMV status not recorded). Some clones in this sample may be carry-over from other donors' samples.

The chain carries TRBV29-1 and TRBJ1-1; D gene unclear. The CDR3 loop spans 13 amino acids. Per the germline V gene, CDR1 is SQVTM and CDR2 is ANQGSEA. V was trimmed by 7 bases and J by 2 bases, leaving 14 bases between them. The CDR3 loop reads CSAQEGANTEAFF. As DNA, the CDR3 is TGCAGCGCCCAAGAGGGCGCCAACACTGAAGCTTTCTTT.

This clonotype came up a few times. The chain uses TRBV11-2 and TRBJ2-1; D uncertain. Germline lookup yields CDR1 SGHAT and CDR2 FQNNGV. This CDR3 comprises 17 residues. Trimming shortened V by 4 bases and J by 2 bases, and 18 bases separated the two germline ends. The CDR3 DNA reads as TGTGCCAGCAGCTCCCAGTTAGACGATCCTACCTACAATGAGCAGTTCTTC. Translated, it gives CASSSQLDDPTYNEQFF.

This rearrangement joins TRBV20-1 to TRBJ1-3; D is unclear. The CDR3 spans 15 residues. The V gene's germline CDR1 is DFQATT and CDR2 SNEGSKA (reference sequence). The V end was cut by 0 bases, the J end by 0 bases, with 9 bases between. CDR3 residues: CSARDRTVSGNTIYF. In nucleotides, the CDR3 is TGCAGTGCTAGAGATCGAACAGTCTCTGGAAACACCATATATTTT.

The V call is TRBV6-8, the J call TRBJ2-7; no definite D call. There are 13 residues in the CDR3. The ends were cut back, 2 bases at V and 2 bases at J, with 7 bases in the middle. The V gene's germline CDR1 is MNHGY and CDR2 SAAAGT. The CDR3: CASSYKETYEQYF. For the CDR3, the DNA is TGTGCCAGCAGTTACAAGGAAACCTACGAGCAGTACTTC.

This clonotype has a handful of counts. This chain links TRBV28 with TRBJ2-5, with 9 bases identical to TRBD2. The length of the CDR3 is 15 residues. J gave up 1 base and V 6 bases, and 6 bases lay outside the gene matches. Germline CDR1 and CDR2: MDHEN and SYDVKM. The CDR3 sequence is CASRPPRGGQETQYF. The DNA of the CDR3 is TGTGCCAGCAGACCGCCGCGGGGGGGCCAAGAGACCCAGTACTTC.

This chain links TRBV13 with TRBJ2-7; TRBD2 is a possible D gene (6 bases). This CDR3 is built from 15 residues. The V end was cut by 0 bases, the J end by 2 bases, with 11 bases between. Germline loops: CDR1 PRHDT, CDR2 FYEKMQ (reference sequence). CDR3 loop: CASSLGRGSAYEQYF. As DNA, the CDR3 is TGTGCCAGCAGCTTAGGTCGGGGGTCGGCCTACGAGCAGTACTTC.

The sample holds a few counts of this clonotype. This chain links TRBV6-5 with TRBJ2-7; D not certain. The germline CDR1 and CDR2 sequences are MNHEY and SVGAGI. This CDR3 region has 13 residues. V was shortened by 7 bases and J by 0 bases, with 10 bases between the two germline ends. CDR3 region: CASKARNSYEQYF. CDR3 in DNA: TGTGCCAGCAAGGCACGCAACTCCTACGAGCAGTACTTC.

This clonotype was seen at least ten times. V is TRBV7-9 and J is TRBJ2-7; the D is unclear. V was shortened by 5 bases and J by 4 bases, with 9 bases between the two germline ends. In germline, CDR1 is SEHNR, CDR2 FQNEAQ (reference sequence). The CDR3 has 12 residues. CDR3 region: CASSKNKYEQYF. The CDR3 region has the DNA TGTGCCAGCAGCAAAAACAAGTACGAGCAGTACTTC.

This rearrangement joins TRBV7-2 to TRBJ2-2; 9 nucleotides match TRBD1. Per the germline V gene, CDR1 is SGHTA and CDR2 is FQGNSA. This CDR3 has 15 amino acids. Trimming cost V 3 bases and J 5 bases; bases outside gene matches: 4. DNA for the CDR3: TGTGCCAGCAGCTTGGACAGGGGAAGGACCGGGGAGCTGTTTTTT. It specifies CASSLDRGRTGELFF.

This chain links TRBV28 with TRBJ2-5; TRBD2 matches at 8 bases. V was clipped by 5 bases and J by 1 base; unmatched bases: 3. Germline CDR1 and CDR2: MDHEN and SYDVKM. This CDR3 region has 14 residues. The CDR3 reads CASSIAGSQETQYF. CDR3 in DNA: TGTGCCAGCAGTATAGCGGGGTCCCAAGAGACCCAGTACTTC.

There are a few counts of this clonotype. The rearrangement joins TRBV12-3 or TRBV12-4 to TRBJ1-2; no reliable D call. The CDR3 loop spans 13 amino acids. With 3 bases removed from V and 4 bases from J, the gap between germline ends came to 9 bases. Here the CDR3 reads CASSFPTSYGYTF. The CDR3 nucleotides read TGTGCCAGCAGTTTTCCTACATCCTATGGCTACACCTTC.

This clonotype was counted only a few times. V and J are TRBV28 and TRBJ2-7; D perhaps matches TRBD2 (6 bases). Germline V gene data show CDR1 as MDHEN and CDR2 as SYDVKM. CDR3 length: 17 residues. Trimming left V 6 bases short and J 4 bases short, with 25 bases between. The CDR3 spells CASSPAGPGPMTYEQYF. CDR3 bases: TGTGCCAGCAGCCCAGCGGGTCCAGGGCCAATGACATACGAGCAGTACTTC. The entire variable domain, with the rest obtained from reference TRBV28 and TRBJ2-7, is as follows: DVKVTQSSRYLVKRTGEKVFLECVQDMDHENMFWYRQDPGLGLRLIYFSYDVKMKEKGDIPEGYSVSREKKERFSLILESASTNQTSMYLCASSPAGPGPMTYEQYFGPGTRLTVT.

The rearrangement links TRBV20-1 to TRBJ2-7; 10 bases fit TRBD2. This CDR3 contains 14 residues. J was trimmed by 5 bases and V by 6 bases; bases with no gene match: 10. Germline assignment: CDR1 DFQATT and CDR2 SNEGSKA (reference sequence). This chain's CDR3 is CSAEKAGGSDEQYF. The CDR3 DNA sequence: TGCAGTGCCGAAAAAGCGGGGGGGTCAGACGAGCAGTACTTC.

The genes are TRBV5-6 and TRBJ2-7; D ambiguous. This CDR3 is built from 12 residues. CDR1 and CDR2 from the germline V gene are SGHDT and YYEEEE. The V end was cut by 5 bases, the J end by 5 bases, with 11 bases between. The CDR3 reads CASRLGTHEQYF. In DNA form, the CDR3 reads TGTGCCAGCAGACTGGGCACCCACGAGCAGTACTTC.

V usage is TRBV11-2 and J usage is TRBJ2-5, with D unclear. Deletions cut 0 bases from V and 5 bases from J, with 13 bases between. CDR3 size: 15 residues. Per the germline V gene, CDR1 is SGHAT and CDR2 is FQNNGV. CDR3 protein: CASSLDFPARETQYF. CDR3 DNA sequence: TGTGCCAGCAGCTTAGATTTCCCCGCCCGGGAGACCCAGTACTTC.

There are many counts of this clonotype. The J gene is TRBJ1-1, the V gene TRBV27, with no clear D. Between the trimmed V and J ends, which lost 0 bases and 1 base, there was a span of 9 bases. This CDR3 comprises 15 residues. The germline V gene has CDR1 MNHEY and CDR2 SMNVEV (reference sequence). CDR3: CASSLSYGSNTEAFF. Here the CDR3 DNA reads TGTGCCAGCAGTTTATCATACGGGTCGAACACTGAAGCTTTCTTT.

CDR3 amino acids: CASSLGDRGSGANVLTF. CDR3 nucleotides: TGCGCCAGCAGCTTGGGGGACAGGGGTTCCGGGGCCAACGTCCTGACTTTC. The chain uses TRBV5-1 and TRBJ2-6, with 10 bases fitting TRBD1. CDR3 length equals 17 residues. J was trimmed by 4 bases and V by 0 bases; bases with no gene match: 4. Germline lookup yields CDR1 SGHRS and CDR2 YFSETQ.

In its sample, this clonotype was seen once. The CDR3 spells CSVKNTAGTEAFF. CDR3 sequence (DNA): TGCAGCGTGAAAAATACTGCAGGGACTGAAGCTTTCTTT. V gene TRBV29-1 combines with J gene TRBJ1-1; D might be TRBD1 (5 bases). From germline, CDR1 is SQVTM and CDR2 ANQGSEA. Trimming pared 6 bases from V and 5 bases from J, leaving 16 bases between. This CDR3 has 13 residues.

This clonotype was recorded at least ten times. Here the CDR3 DNA reads TGTGCCAGCAGTTACGGTGGGGGCCAGAGCAATCAGCCCCAGCATTTT. Residues: CASSYGGGQSNQPQHF. The chain carries TRBV6-6 and TRBJ1-5; tentative D call: TRBD1 (6 bases). The germline V gene encodes CDR1 MNHNY and CDR2 SVGAGI (reference sequence). Trimming left V 2 bases short and J 1 base short, with 12 bases between. The CDR3 runs 16 residues.

The V gene is TRBV7-6, the J gene TRBJ1-1; a weak D match, TRBD1 (5 bases). V was clipped by 2 bases and J by 11 bases, with 15 bases between them. The length of the CDR3 is 13 residues. Germline values: CDR1 SGHVS, CDR2 FNYEAQ. CDR3 nucleotide sequence: TGTGCCAGCAGCTTAATAGAGGCAGGGCCTGCTTTCTTT. Protein: CASSLIEAGPAFF.

This chain connects TRBV7-9 to TRBJ2-5; the D gene is possibly TRBD1 (6 bases). Germline CDR1 reads SEHNR; CDR2 reads FQNEAQ (reference sequence). The CDR3 covers 14 residues. Trimming left V 5 bases short and J 2 bases short, with 12 bases between. In DNA form, the CDR3 reads TGTGCCAGCAGCCAAACCCAGGGGCAAGAGACCCAGTACTTC. Translating gives CASSQTQGQETQYF.

V and J are TRBV7-2 and TRBJ2-5; D possibly corresponds to TRBD1 (5 bases). The CDR3 loop spans 15 amino acids. Trimming left V 1 base short and J 2 bases short, with 11 bases between. Germline assignment: CDR1 SGHTA and CDR2 FQGNSA. The DNA of the CDR3 is TGTGCCAGCAGCTTAGATAAGGGGATTCAAGAGACCCAGTACTTC. Encoded protein: CASSLDKGIQETQYF.

This clonotype was counted only a few times. CDR3 DNA: TGTGCCTGCGGGGAGACCCAGTACTTC. It is translated as CACGETQYF. The rearrangement links TRBV28 to TRBJ2-5; weak D call: TRBD2 (5 bases). Trimming took 11 bases from V and 5 from J, leaving 6 bases between them. The CDR3 extends over 9 amino acids. CDR1 MDHEN and CDR2 SYDVKM come from the germline V gene. Together with reference TRBV28 and TRBJ2-5, the CDR3 gives the full variable domain: DVKVTQSSRYLVKRTGEKVFLECVQDMDHENMFWYRQDPGLGLRLIYFSYDVKMKEKGDIPEGYSVSREKKERFSLILESASTNQTSMYLCACGETQYFGPGTRLLVL.

This chain connects TRBV7-9 to TRBJ2-1; TRBD2 matches 7 bases. CDR1 and CDR2 from the germline V gene are SEHNR and FQNEAQ (reference sequence). There are 15 residues in the CDR3. V trimming: 4 bases; J trimming: 5 bases; junction bases outside the gene matches: 8. The CDR3 protein is CASSSSHAGDNEQFF. DNA of the CDR3: TGTGCCAGCAGCTCTTCCCATGCGGGAGACAATGAGCAGTTCTTC.

V usage is TRBV4-1 and J usage is TRBJ2-4; 9 positions match TRBD1. From germline, CDR1 is MGHRA and CDR2 YSYEKL. This CDR3 contains 12 residues. V trimming: 3 bases; J trimming: 13 bases; junction bases outside the gene matches: 4. The CDR3 region has the DNA TGCGCCAGCAGCCACTACAGGGGGCCCCAGTACTTC. Protein product: CASSHYRGPQYF.

This clonotype has only one observation. This chain links TRBV19 with TRBJ1-5; D unresolved. V gave up 3 bases and J gave up 0 bases, with 15 bases separating them. The CDR3 has 17 residues. From germline, CDR1 is LNHDA and CDR2 SQIVND (reference sequence). The chain's CDR3 is CASSIRQDFYSNQPQHF. In nucleotides, the CDR3 is TGTGCCAGTAGTATTCGACAAGACTTCTATAGCAATCAGCCCCAGCATTTT.

The chain couples TRBV27 to TRBJ2-4; D not resolved. Germline-derived CDR1 and CDR2 are MNHEY and SMNVEV (reference sequence). Trimming left V 3 bases short and J 1 base short, with 10 bases between. The CDR3 spans 15 residues. DNA of the CDR3: TGTGCCAGCAGTTTTGTAGGCACGGCCAAAAACATTCAGTACTTC. Its translation: CASSFVGTAKNIQYF.

This chain connects TRBV30 to TRBJ1-5, with D tentatively TRBD1 (6 bases). The germline gives CDR1 GTSNPN, CDR2 SVGIG (reference sequence). The V end was cut by 3 bases, the J end by 0 bases, with 9 bases between. The CDR3 length is 14 residues. The CDR3 DNA is TGTGCCTGGAGACAGGGCTTTAGCAATCAGCCCCAGCATTTT. Translation gives CAWRQGFSNQPQHF.